Listed below are T cell receptor beta chains from one sample, sequenced in a study of molecular identifiers for immune sequencing clone quantification. MiXCR, applied by TCRdb to the PCR reads, yields one record per CDR3 protein. The table shows about 500,000 distinct CDR3 sequences, with over 20% occurring only once. The sample consisted of naive CD8+ T cells from blood, with Jurkat cell RNA spiked in. These TCRs come from a human donor in good health. Some libraries in this study had Jurkat cell RNA spiked in. Each CDR3 is given with its conserved first and last residue. A D gene is named only where the DNA matches it firmly. Expanded clones are given a class, and other clones once, few, many or no size at all.

cdr3_length,v_call,clone_size,j_call,d_call,cdr3_aa,cdr3_nt
13,TRBV6-2/TRBV6-3,many,TRBJ1-1,.,CASSPFIYTEAFF,TGTGCCAGCAGTCCCTTCATATACACTGAAGCTTTCTTT
15,TRBV4-1,many,TRBJ1-4,.,CASSPPGGENEKLFF,TGCGCCAGCAGCCCCCCCGGGGGGGAAAATGAAAAACTGTTTTTT
13,TRBV3-1,many,TRBJ1-2,.,CASSQDRGHGYTF,TGTGCCAGCAGCCAAGACCGAGGACACGGCTACACCTTC
17,TRBV5-6,.,TRBJ2-7,TRBD1,CASSFSPGQVFSYEQYF,TGTGCCAGCAGCTTCTCCCCGGGACAGGTTTTTTCCTACGAGCAGTACTTC
18,TRBV20-1,few,TRBJ2-7,.,CSARDTLKLGVSGYEQYF,TGCAGTGCTAGAGACACCCTAAAGTTGGGGGTATCAGGCTACGAGCAGTACTTC
12,TRBV28,few,TRBJ1-1,.,CASSQPGSEAFF,TGTGCCAGCAGTCAACCGGGGTCGGAAGCTTTCTTT
12,TRBV28,few,TRBJ1-1,.,CASSGVNTEAFF,TGTGCCAGCAGCGGTGTGAACACTGAAGCTTTCTTT
16,TRBV6-2/TRBV6-3,many,TRBJ1-5,.,CASSPRQVESNQPQHF,TGTGCCAGCAGCCCTAGACAGGTCGAGAGCAATCAGCCCCAGCATTTT
16,TRBV11-2,.,TRBJ2-7,.,CASSLFFGQAPSEQYF,TGTGCCAGCAGCTTGTTTTTTGGACAAGCCCCCTCCGAGCAGTACTTC
14,TRBV5-6,few,TRBJ1-1,.,CASSPGAYDTEAFF,TGTGCCAGCAGCCCGGGGGCGTATGACACTGAAGCTTTCTTT
16,TRBV20-1,many,TRBJ1-1,.,CSARDVMGRGNTEAFF,TGCAGTGCTAGAGATGTCATGGGGCGCGGGAACACTGAAGCTTTCTTT
15,TRBV7-2,few,TRBJ2-2,.,CASSFKGGYTGELFF,TGTGCCAGCAGCTTTAAGGGGGGGTACACCGGGGAGCTGTTTTTT
15,TRBV5-4,many,TRBJ2-5,TRBD2,CASSLVVSGQETQYF,TGTGCCAGCAGCTTGGTGGTTAGCGGGCAAGAGACCCAGTACTTC
16,TRBV6-2/TRBV6-3,.,TRBJ2-3,.,CASSIQGRPITDTQYF,TGTGCCAGCAGTATTCAGGGACGGCCTATCACAGATACGCAGTATTTT
15,TRBV4-1,many,TRBJ1-6,.,CASSLSTSYNSPLHF,TGCGCCAGCAGCCTTTCGACCTCCTATAATTCACCCCTCCACTTT
15,TRBV4-1,few,TRBJ1-2,TRBD1,CASSQEWTGGGGYTF,TGCGCCAGCAGCCAAGAGTGGACAGGTGGAGGTGGCTACACCTTC
14,TRBV12-3/TRBV12-4,many,TRBJ1-5,.,CASRQGGVNQPQHF,TGTGCCAGCAGACAGGGTGGAGTGAATCAGCCCCAGCATTTT
15,TRBV4-1,many,TRBJ2-7,.,CASSQLRDSSYEQYF,TGCGCCAGCAGCCAACTCCGGGACTCCTCCTACGAGCAGTACTTC
15,TRBV7-8,many,TRBJ1-5,.,CASSLTGQYLQPQHF,TGTGCCAGCAGCTTAACGGGACAATATTTGCAGCCCCAGCATTTT
15,TRBV29-1,many,TRBJ2-3,TRBD1,CSVKMDRLHSDTQYF,TGCAGCGTTAAGATGGACAGGCTACACTCAGATACGCAGTATTTT
15,TRBV6-6,.,TRBJ2-5,TRBD2,CASRYGAGGQETQYF,TGTGCCAGCCGTTATGGAGCGGGGGGGCAAGAGACCCAGTACTTC
14,TRBV20-1,many,TRBJ2-3,.,CSASDSSSTDTQYF,TGCAGTGCTTCCGACAGTTCTAGCACAGATACGCAGTATTTT
13,TRBV6-5,once,TRBJ1-1,.,CASAPGLFTEASF,TGTGCCAGCGCCCCTGGACTCTTCACTGAAGCTTCCTTT
15,TRBV2,many,TRBJ2-7,TRBD2,CASSEGSGLDYEQYF,TGTGCCAGCAGTGAGGGTTCAGGACTAGACTACGAGCAGTACTTC
13,TRBV5-8,many,TRBJ2-2,.,CASSLFEAGELFF,TGTGCCAGCAGCTTGTTCGAAGCCGGGGAGCTGTTTTTT
15,TRBV20-1,many,TRBJ1-4,.,CSARDSFGGGEKLFF,TGCAGTGCTAGAGATTCGTTTGGGGGCGGTGAAAAACTGTTTTTT
15,TRBV19,many,TRBJ2-3,.,CASSTSQGSTDTQYF,TGTGCCAGTAGTACCTCACAGGGAAGCACAGATACGCAGTATTTT
14,TRBV2,few,TRBJ2-3,.,CASSEALTGDTQYF,TGTGCCAGCAGTGAAGCGCTAACAGGAGATACGCAGTATTTT
16,TRBV18,few,TRBJ2-6,.,CASSPLESPGANVLTF,TGTGCCAGCTCACCACTCGAATCGCCTGGGGCCAACGTCCTGACTTTC
13,TRBV3-1,few,TRBJ1-1,.,CASSAYQGAEAFF,TGTGCCAGCAGCGCCTACCAGGGTGCTGAAGCTTTCTTT
15,TRBV19,.,TRBJ2-7,TRBD1,CASSSGAGGGYEQYF,TGTGCCAGTAGTAGCGGCGCAGGGGGCGGGTACGAGCAGTACTTC
16,TRBV9,.,TRBJ2-2,TRBD1,CASSVGGTGNTGELFF,TGTGCCAGCAGCGTAGGTGGGACAGGAAACACCGGGGAGCTGTTTTTT
16,TRBV19,few,TRBJ1-6,TRBD1,CASSIGSGGWNSPLHF,TGTGCCAGTAGTATCGGCTCAGGGGGTTGGAATTCACCCCTCCACTTT
15,TRBV28,many,TRBJ1-4,.,CASSLSVLPNEKLFF,TGTGCCAGCAGTTTAAGTGTTTTACCTAATGAAAAACTGTTTTTT
15,TRBV6-2/TRBV6-3,.,TRBJ2-7,TRBD2,CASSTGGREGYEQYF,TGTGCCAGCAGTACCGGCGGCAGGGAGGGCTACGAGCAGTACTTC
19,TRBV6-5,many,TRBJ2-6,.,CASSYFVGTAHSGANVLTF,TGTGCCAGCAGTTACTTTGTCGGGACCGCCCACTCTGGGGCCAACGTCCTGACTTTC
18,TRBV6-5,many,TRBJ1-5,.,CAGDPAGRRPYSNQPQHF,TGTGCCGGCGATCCGGCCGGTAGGAGACCTTATAGCAATCAGCCCCAGCATTTT
16,TRBV21-1,.,TRBJ1-5,.,CASSKAPGSPTQPQHF,TGTGCCAGCAGCAAAGCGCCAGGGAGCCCTACTCAGCCCCAGCATTTT
15,TRBV25-1,few,TRBJ2-1,.,CASSVIGGSYNEQFF,TGTGCCAGCAGTGTAATTGGGGGTTCCTACAATGAGCAGTTCTTC
14,TRBV12-3/TRBV12-4,.,TRBJ2-2,.,CASSFGVYTGELFF,TGTGCCAGCAGTTTCGGGGTCTACACCGGGGAGCTGTTTTTT
19,TRBV27,few,TRBJ2-3,TRBD2,CASSFIGTSGLTSTDTQYF,TGTGCCAGCAGTTTCATTGGGACTAGCGGTCTTACTAGCACAGATACGCAGTATTTT
13,TRBV7-2,.,TRBJ1-1,.,CASSTGLNIEAFF,TGTGCCAGCAGCACGGGACTGAACATTGAAGCTTTCTTT
18,TRBV4-3,few,TRBJ2-5,TRBD2,CASSQETSGSGDQETQYF,TGCGCCAGCAGCCAAGAGACTAGCGGGAGCGGGGATCAAGAGACCCAGTACTTC
18,TRBV7-2,few,TRBJ2-1,TRBD2,CASSTIGVTGGPYNEQFF,TGTGCCAGCAGCACAATAGGGGTAACGGGGGGGCCCTACAATGAGCAGTTCTTC
17,TRBV4-1,.,TRBJ2-3,TRBD2,CASSQEWGDGDYDTQYF,TGCGCCAGCAGCCAAGAATGGGGGGACGGGGACTACGATACGCAGTATTTT
17,TRBV7-6,few,TRBJ1-5,.,CASSLAHRVHSNQPQHF,TGTGCCAGCAGCTTAGCGCACAGGGTCCATAGCAATCAGCCCCAGCATTTT
15,TRBV20-1,few,TRBJ1-4,TRBD1,CSAIPDRASNGKLFF,TGCAGTGCGATCCCCGACAGGGCATCTAATGGAAAACTGTTTTTT
18,TRBV19,few,TRBJ2-7,TRBD2,CASRGTGRTSGSSYEQYF,TGTGCCAGTAGGGGGACAGGACGTACTAGCGGGAGCTCCTACGAGCAGTACTTC
16,TRBV6-2/TRBV6-3,many,TRBJ2-5,.,CASSYSRTLLLETQYF,TGTGCCAGCAGTTACTCGCGGACTCTTTTACTGGAGACCCAGTACTTC
13,TRBV7-9,many,TRBJ2-5,.,CASSLVSQETQYF,TGTGCCAGCAGCTTAGTCAGCCAAGAGACCCAGTACTTC
16,TRBV12-3/TRBV12-4,few,TRBJ2-1,TRBD1,CASSSLPGQGALEQFF,TGTGCCAGCAGTTCGCTACCGGGACAGGGGGCCCTTGAGCAGTTCTTC
15,TRBV20-1,many,TRBJ1-1,TRBD1,CSARDRGHGNTEAFF,TGCAGTGCTAGGGACAGGGGGCATGGGAACACTGAAGCTTTCTTT
14,TRBV29-1,many,TRBJ1-4,TRBD1,CSVGLRDRGRELFF,TGCAGCGTCGGCCTCCGTGACAGGGGAAGGGAACTGTTTTTT